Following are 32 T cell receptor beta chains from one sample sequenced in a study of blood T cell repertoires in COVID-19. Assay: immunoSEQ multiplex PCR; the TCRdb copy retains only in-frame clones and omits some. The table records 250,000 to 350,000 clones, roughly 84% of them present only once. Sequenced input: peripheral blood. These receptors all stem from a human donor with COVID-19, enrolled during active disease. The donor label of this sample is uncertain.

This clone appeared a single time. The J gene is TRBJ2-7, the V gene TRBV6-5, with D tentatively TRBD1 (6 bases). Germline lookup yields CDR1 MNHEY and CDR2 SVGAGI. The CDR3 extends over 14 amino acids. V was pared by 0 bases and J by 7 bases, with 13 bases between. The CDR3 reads CASSYSGQTKEQYF. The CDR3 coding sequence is TGTGCCAGCAGTTACTCCGGACAGACCAAGGAGCAGTACTTC.

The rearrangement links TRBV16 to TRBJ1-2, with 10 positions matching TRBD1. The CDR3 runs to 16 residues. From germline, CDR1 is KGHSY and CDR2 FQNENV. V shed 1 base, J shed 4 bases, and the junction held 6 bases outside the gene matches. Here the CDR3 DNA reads TGTGCCAGCAGCCAATTTCTATGGGACAGGGGCTATGGCTACACCTTC. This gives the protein CASSQFLWDRGYGYTF.

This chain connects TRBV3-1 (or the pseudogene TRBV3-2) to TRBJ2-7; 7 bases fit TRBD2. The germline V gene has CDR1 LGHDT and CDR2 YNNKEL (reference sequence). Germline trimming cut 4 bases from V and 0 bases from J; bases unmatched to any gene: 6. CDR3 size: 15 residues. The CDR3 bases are TGTGCCAGCAGCCTAGGACTAGGACCCTCCTACGAGCAGTACTTC. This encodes CASSLGLGPSYEQYF.

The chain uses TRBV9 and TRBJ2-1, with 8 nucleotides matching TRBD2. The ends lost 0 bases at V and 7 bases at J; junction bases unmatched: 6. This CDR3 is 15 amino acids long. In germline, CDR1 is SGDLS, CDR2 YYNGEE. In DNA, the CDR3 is TGTGCCAGCAGCGTAGATGGAACTAGCGGAAATGAGCAGTTCTTC. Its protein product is CASSVDGTSGNEQFF.

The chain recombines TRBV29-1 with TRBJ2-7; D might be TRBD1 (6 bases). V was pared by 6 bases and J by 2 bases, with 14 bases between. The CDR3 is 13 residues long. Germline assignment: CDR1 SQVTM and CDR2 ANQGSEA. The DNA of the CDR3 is TGCAGCGTCGCCGGGACAACTGCCTACGAGCAGTACTTC. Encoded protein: CSVAGTTAYEQYF.

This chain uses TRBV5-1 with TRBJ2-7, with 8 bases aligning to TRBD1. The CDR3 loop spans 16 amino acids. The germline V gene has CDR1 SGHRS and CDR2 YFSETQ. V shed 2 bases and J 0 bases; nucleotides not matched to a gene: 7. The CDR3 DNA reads TGCGCCAGCAGCTTAACAAGTGGACAGGGCTCCTACGAGCAGTACTTC. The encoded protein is CASSLTSGQGSYEQYF.

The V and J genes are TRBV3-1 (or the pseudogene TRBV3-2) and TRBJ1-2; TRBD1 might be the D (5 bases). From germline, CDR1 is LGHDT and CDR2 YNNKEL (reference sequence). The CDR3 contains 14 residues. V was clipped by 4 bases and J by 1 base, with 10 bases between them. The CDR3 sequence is CASSPRRGNYGYTF. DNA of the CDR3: TGTGCCAGCAGCCCCCGAAGGGGTAACTATGGCTACACCTTC.

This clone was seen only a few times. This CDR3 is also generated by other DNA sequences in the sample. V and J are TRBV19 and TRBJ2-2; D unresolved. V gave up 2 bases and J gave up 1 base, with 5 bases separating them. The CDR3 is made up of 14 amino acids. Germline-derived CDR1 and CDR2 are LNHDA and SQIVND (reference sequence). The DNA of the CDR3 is TGTGCCAGTAGTATATCTAGGAACACCGGGGAGCTGTTTTTT. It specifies CASSISRNTGELFF. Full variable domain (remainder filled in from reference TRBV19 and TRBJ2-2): DGGITQSPKYLFRKEGQNVTLSCEQNLNHDAMYWYRQDPGQGLRLIYYSQIVNDFQKGDIAEGYSVSREKKESFPLTVTSAQKNPTAFYLCASSISRNTGELFFGEGSRLTVL.

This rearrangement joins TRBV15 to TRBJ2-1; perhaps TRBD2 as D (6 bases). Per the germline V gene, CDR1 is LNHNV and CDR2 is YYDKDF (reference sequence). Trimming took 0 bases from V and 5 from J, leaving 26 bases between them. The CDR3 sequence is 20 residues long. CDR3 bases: TGTGCCACCAGCAGAGAATTGGGTCTAGCGAACGTCCGGGGAGACAATGAGCAGTTCTTC. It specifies CATSRELGLANVRGDNEQFF.

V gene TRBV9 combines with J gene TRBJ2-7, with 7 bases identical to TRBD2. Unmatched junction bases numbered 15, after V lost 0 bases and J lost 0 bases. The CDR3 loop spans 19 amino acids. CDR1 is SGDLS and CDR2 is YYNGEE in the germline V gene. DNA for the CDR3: TGTGCCAGCAGCGTAGGGTCTAGCGGACTGGGACGTAGCTCCTACGAGCAGTACTTC. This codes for CASSVGSSGLGRSSYEQYF.

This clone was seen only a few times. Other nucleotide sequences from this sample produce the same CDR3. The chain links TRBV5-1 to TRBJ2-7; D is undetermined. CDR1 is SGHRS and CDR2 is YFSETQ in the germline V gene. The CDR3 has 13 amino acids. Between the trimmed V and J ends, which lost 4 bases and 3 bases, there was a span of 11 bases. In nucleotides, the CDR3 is TGCGCCAGCAGCCCTGTAACGAGCTACGAGCAGTACTTC. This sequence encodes CASSPVTSYEQYF.

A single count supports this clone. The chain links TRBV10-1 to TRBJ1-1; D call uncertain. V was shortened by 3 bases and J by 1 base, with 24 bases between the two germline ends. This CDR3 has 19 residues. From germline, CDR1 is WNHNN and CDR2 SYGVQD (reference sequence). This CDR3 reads CASSEMESVHGEGNTEAFF. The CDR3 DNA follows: TGCGCCAGCAGTGAAATGGAGTCGGTCCACGGGGAAGGGAACACTGAAGCTTTCTTT.

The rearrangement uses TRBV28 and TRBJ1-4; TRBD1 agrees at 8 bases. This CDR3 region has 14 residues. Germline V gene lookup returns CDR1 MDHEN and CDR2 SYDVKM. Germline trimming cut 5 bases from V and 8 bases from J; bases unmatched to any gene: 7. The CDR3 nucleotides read TGTGCCAGCAGTCACAGGGGGGTGCAGGAAAAACTGTTTTTT. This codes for CASSHRGVQEKLFF.

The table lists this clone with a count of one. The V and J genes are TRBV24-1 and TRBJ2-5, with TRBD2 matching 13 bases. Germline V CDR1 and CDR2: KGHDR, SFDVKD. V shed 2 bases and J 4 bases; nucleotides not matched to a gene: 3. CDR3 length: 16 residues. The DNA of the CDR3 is TGTGCCACCAGTGATTCTAGACTAGCGGGAGGAGAGACCCAGTACTTC. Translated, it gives CATSDSRLAGGETQYF.

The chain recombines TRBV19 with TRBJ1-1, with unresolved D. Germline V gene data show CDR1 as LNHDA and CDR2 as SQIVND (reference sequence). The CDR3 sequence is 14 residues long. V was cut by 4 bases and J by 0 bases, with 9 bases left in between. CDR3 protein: CASSSQLVNTEAFF. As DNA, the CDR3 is TGTGCCAGTAGTAGTCAATTAGTGAACACTGAAGCTTTCTTT.

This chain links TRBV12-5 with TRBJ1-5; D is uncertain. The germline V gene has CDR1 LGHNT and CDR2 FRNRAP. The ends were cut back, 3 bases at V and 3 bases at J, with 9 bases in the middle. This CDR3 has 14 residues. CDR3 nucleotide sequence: TGTGCTAGTGGTTTACAAAATCCCAATCAGCCCCAGCATTTT. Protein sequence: CASGLQNPNQPQHF.

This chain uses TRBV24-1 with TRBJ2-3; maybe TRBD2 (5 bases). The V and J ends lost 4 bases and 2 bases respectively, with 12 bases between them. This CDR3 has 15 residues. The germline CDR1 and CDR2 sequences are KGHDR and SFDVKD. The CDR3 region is CATSDPRRSTDTQYF. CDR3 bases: TGTGCCACCAGTGACCCCCGGAGGTCCACAGATACGCAGTATTTT.

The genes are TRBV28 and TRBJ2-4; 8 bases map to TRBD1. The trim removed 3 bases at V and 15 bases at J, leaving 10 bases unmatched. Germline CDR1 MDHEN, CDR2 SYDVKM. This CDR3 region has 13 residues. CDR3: CASSLPPTGARYF. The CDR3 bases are TGTGCCAGCAGTTTGCCCCCGACAGGGGCTAGGTACTTC.

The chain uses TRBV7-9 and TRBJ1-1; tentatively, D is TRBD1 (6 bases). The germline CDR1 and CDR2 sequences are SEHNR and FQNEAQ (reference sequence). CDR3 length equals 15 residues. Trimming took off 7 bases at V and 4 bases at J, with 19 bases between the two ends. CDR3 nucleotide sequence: TGTGCCAGCATTTCGACATACAGGGTGTCCACTGAAGCTTTCTTT. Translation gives CASISTYRVSTEAFF.

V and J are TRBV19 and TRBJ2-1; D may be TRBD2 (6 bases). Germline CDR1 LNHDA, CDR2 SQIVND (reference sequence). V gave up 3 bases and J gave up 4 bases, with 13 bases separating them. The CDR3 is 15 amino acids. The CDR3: CASSILRDTYNEQFF. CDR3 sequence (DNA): TGTGCCAGTAGTATCTTGCGGGATACATACAATGAGCAGTTCTTC.

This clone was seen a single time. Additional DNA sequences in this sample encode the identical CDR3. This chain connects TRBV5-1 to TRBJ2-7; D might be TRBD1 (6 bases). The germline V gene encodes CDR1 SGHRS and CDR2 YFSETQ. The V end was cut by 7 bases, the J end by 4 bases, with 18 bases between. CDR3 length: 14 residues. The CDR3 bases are TGCGCCAGCTCCTTCTTAGGGGGAACGTACGAGCAGTACTTC. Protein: CASSFLGGTYEQYF.

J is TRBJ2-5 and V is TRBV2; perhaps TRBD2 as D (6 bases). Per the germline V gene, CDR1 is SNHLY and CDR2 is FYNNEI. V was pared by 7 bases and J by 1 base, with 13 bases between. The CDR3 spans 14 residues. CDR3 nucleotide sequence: TGTGCCAGCAAACCCCTAGCGACCCAAGAGACCCAGTACTTC. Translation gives CASKPLATQETQYF.

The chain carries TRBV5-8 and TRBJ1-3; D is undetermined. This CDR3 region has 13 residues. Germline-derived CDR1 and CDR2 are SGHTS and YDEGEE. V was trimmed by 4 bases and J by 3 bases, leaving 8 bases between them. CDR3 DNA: TGTGCCAGCAGCCCGGGTAGTGGAAACACCATATATTTT. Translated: CASSPGSGNTIYF.

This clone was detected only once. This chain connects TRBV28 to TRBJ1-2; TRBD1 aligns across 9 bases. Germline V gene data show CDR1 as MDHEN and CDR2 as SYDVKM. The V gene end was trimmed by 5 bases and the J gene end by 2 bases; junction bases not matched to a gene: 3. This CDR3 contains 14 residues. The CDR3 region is CASSTGGANYGYTF. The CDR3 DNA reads TGTGCCAGCAGTACAGGGGGCGCAAACTATGGCTACACCTTC.

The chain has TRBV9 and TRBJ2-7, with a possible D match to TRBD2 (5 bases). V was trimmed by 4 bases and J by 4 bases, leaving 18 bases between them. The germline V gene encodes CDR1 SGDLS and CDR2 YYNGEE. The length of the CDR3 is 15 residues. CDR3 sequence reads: CASSLRYEGNYEQYF. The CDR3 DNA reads TGTGCCAGCAGCCTCCGTTATGAGGGTAATTACGAGCAGTACTTC.

Here the CDR3 reads CASSQGAGNTEAFF. The CDR3 DNA reads as TGTGCCAGCAGCCAAGGCGCGGGGAACACTGAAGCTTTCTTT. The J gene is TRBJ1-1, the V gene TRBV3-1 (or the pseudogene TRBV3-2); no clear D. Trimming took 1 base from V and 1 from J, leaving 7 bases between them. The CDR3 runs to 14 residues. The V gene's germline CDR1 is LGHDT and CDR2 YNNKEL (reference sequence).

In nucleotides, the CDR3 is TGTGCCAGCAGCCCTCCTCGACTAGCGGGACGCTCCTACGAGCAGTACTTC. This sequence encodes CASSPPRLAGRSYEQYF. The J gene is TRBJ2-7, the V gene TRBV5-4; 11 nucleotides agree with TRBD2. From germline, CDR1 is SGHNT and CDR2 YYREEE (reference sequence). The CDR3 is made up of 17 amino acids. Germline trimming cut 4 bases from V and 0 bases from J; bases unmatched to any gene: 9.

The CDR3 sequence: CATSDRTGHGYTF. DNA for the CDR3: TGTGCCACCAGTGACCGGACAGGGCATGGCTACACCTTC. The chain employs TRBV24-1 and TRBJ1-2, with 8 bases aligning to TRBD1. After removal of 4 bases from V and 6 bases from J, the junction contained 3 bases not matched to a gene. The CDR3 runs to 13 residues. Germline V gives CDR1 KGHDR, CDR2 SFDVKD.

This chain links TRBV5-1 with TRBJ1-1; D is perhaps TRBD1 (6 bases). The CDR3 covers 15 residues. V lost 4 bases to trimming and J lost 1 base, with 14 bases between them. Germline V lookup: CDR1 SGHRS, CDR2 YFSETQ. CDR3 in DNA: TGCGCCAGCAGCACCTCACAGGGCTGGAACACTGAAGCTTTCTTT. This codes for CASSTSQGWNTEAFF. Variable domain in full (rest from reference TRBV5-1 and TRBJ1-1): KAGVTQTPRYLIKTRGQQVTLSCSPISGHRSVSWYQQTPGQGLQFLFEYFSETQRNKGNFPGRFSGRQFSNSRSEMNVSTLELGDSALYLCASSTSQGWNTEAFFGQGTRLTVV.

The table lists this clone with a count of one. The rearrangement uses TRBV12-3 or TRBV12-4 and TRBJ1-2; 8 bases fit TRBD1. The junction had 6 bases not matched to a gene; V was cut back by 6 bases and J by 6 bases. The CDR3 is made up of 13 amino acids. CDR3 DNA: TGTGCCAGCAGACGACCAGGGGGCCATGGCTACACCTTC. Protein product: CASRRPGGHGYTF.

CDR3 bases: TGTGCCAGTAGTATAGAGGAGGATTGGAATCAGCCCCAGCATTTT. Protein product: CASSIEEDWNQPQHF. The rearrangement joins TRBV19 to TRBJ1-5; no definite D call. Deletions cut 0 bases from V and 4 bases from J, with 10 bases between. Per germline, CDR1 LNHDA and CDR2 SQIVND (reference sequence). CDR3 size: 15 residues.

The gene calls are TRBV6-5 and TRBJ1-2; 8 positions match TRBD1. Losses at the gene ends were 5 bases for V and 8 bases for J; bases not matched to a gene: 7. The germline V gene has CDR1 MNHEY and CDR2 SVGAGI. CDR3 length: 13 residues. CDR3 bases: TGTGCCAGCAGTCTGCAGGGGGCGAGAGGCTACACCTTC. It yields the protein CASSLQGARGYTF.